A selection of T cell receptor beta chains follows, all from one sample in a study of blood T cell repertoires in COVID-19. The repertoire was sequenced with immunoSEQ multiplex PCR; TCRdb's copy has only in-frame clones and lacks some. Here the sample spans over 200,000 clones, around 80% being singletons. The sequencing input was PBMCs or T cells enriched from blood (not recorded which). Every receptor here comes from a man aged 60 to 69 who had recovered from COVID-19. Each CDR3 is given with its conserved first and last residue. D genes are given only for firm matches. A clone size is listed for some rows: how often the clone was seen (once, few, many), or a class if it is expanded.

V	J	D	size	DNA	CDR3
TRBV11-3	TRBJ1-6	TRBD1	few	TGTGCCAGCAGCTTAATAGGACAGGAGAAAGGTTCACCCCTCCACTTT	CASSLIGQEKGSPLHF
TRBV7-2	TRBJ2-1	NA	NA	TGTGCCAGCAGCTTATCCCCGCTAGCGAAGTACAATGAGCAGTTCTTC	CASSLSPLAKYNEQFF
TRBV28	TRBJ1-6	NA	NA	TGTGCCAGCAGTTTACGGGGTTCCGGGGGTCCACCCCTCCACTTT	CASSLRGSGGPPLHF
TRBV7-8	TRBJ1-6	TRBD1	NA	TGTGCCAGCAGCTCCAGGACAGGGGGCTTAGATTCACCCCTCCACTTT	CASSSRTGGLDSPLHF
TRBV11-1	TRBJ2-7	NA	NA	TGTGCCAGCAGCTTAGCGCTGACAGGGACTTACGAGCAGTACTTC	CASSLALTGTYEQYF
TRBV19	TRBJ1-1	TRBD1	NA	TGTGCCAGTAGTACCCACCTCCCGGGACAGGGGAACACTGAAGCTTTCTTT	CASSTHLPGQGNTEAFF
TRBV5-1	TRBJ2-7	TRBD1	NA	TGCGCCAGCAGCTTGGGTGGACAGGGTTCCTACGAGCAGTACTTC	CASSLGGQGSYEQYF
TRBV3-1/TRBV3-2	TRBJ2-7	NA	NA	TGTGCCAGCAGCCAACCGACAGTTCCGTACGAGCAGTACTTC	CASSQPTVPYEQYF
TRBV5-5	TRBJ2-7	TRBD2	NA	TGTGCCAGCAGCTTGGGATTGCGGGGGGGCTACGAGCAGTACTTC	CASSLGLRGGYEQYF
TRBV4-3	TRBJ1-1	NA	NA	TGCGCCAGCAGCCAAGATACGGGTTATACTGAAGCTTTCTTT	CASSQDTGYTEAFF
TRBV19	TRBJ1-3	NA	NA	TGTGCCAGTACGCCCCTCAGCCTGGCAGGGGCTGGAAACACCATATATTTT	CASTPLSLAGAGNTIYF
TRBV5-1	TRBJ2-7	TRBD1	NA	TGCGCCAGCAGCACTGGACAGGGGGCGTTTTACGAGCAGTACTTC	CASSTGQGAFYEQYF
TRBV1	TRBJ1-2	NA	NA	TGCACCAGCAGCCTCCGGGGACAGGCAAACTATGGCTACACCTTC	CTSSLRGQANYGYTF
TRBV7-2	TRBJ1-1	NA	NA	TGTGCCAGCAAACGAGGCAGAATGAACACTGAAGCTTTCTTT	CASKRGRMNTEAFF
TRBV29-1	TRBJ1-3	NA	NA	TGCAGCGTTGGGACAAGCTCTGGAAACACCATATATTTT	CSVGTSSGNTIYF
TRBV18	TRBJ1-6	TRBD1	NA	TGTGCCAGCTCTCGACAGGGAAGCAATTCACCCCTCCACTTT	CASSRQGSNSPLHF
TRBV7-2	TRBJ2-5	TRBD1	NA	TGTGCCAGCAGCTTAGACAGGGGTATGGGAGAGACCCAGTACTTC	CASSLDRGMGETQYF